This passage covers 2 T cell receptor beta chains from one sample sequenced in a study of CD8+CD57+ T cells in acquired aplastic anemia (dated by TCRdb to the late 2010s). Sequencing used an Illumina HiSeq 2000. Genomic DNA served as template for TCR beta VDJ combination and CDR3 sequence profiling. The raw public data were reprocessed by TCRdb itself: fastp quality trimming at Q25, MiXCR clonotype calling, in-frame beta chains only. Identical CDR3 proteins give one entry, which carries the most common genes and DNA. The sample yields about 400,000 distinct CDR3 sequences; approximately 70% were counted once. 4% of the sample lies in the top ten. The specimen was sorted CD4+, CD8+, or CD8+CD57+ T cells (not recorded which) from PBMCs. These receptors were taken from a human donor in good health, serving as a control.

This sequence joins TRBV7-2 and TRBJ1-2; 7 bases map to TRBD1. Trimming took 5 bases from V and 11 from J; bases not matched to a gene: 20. CDR1 and CDR2 from the germline V gene are SGHTA and FQGNSA. CDR3 length: 16 amino acids. The CDR3 coding sequence is TGTGCCAGCAGCACAGGGGACTCGGCGCGTAATTTTGGATACACCTTC. Translated: CASSTGDSARNFGYTF.

Ten or more counts support this clonotype. V usage is TRBV9 and J usage is TRBJ1-1; the D is unclear. The germline CDR1 and CDR2 sequences are SGDLS and YYNGEE. V was pared by 0 bases and J by 5 bases, with 14 bases between. This CDR3 comprises 15 residues. DNA for the CDR3: TGTGCCAGCAGCGTAGCTGGGTCGAGGAGGACTGAAGCTTTCTTT. Translation gives CASSVAGSRRTEAFF.